Listed below are T cell receptor beta chains from one sample, sequenced in a study of OX40 agonist ivuxolimab in advanced cancers. TCRdb's copy holds only in-frame clones and misses some; the assay was immunoSEQ multiplex PCR. Here the sample spans under 20,000 clones, 50% to 75% being singletons. The source material was CD4+ or CD8+ T cells sorted from blood, sampled in a trial of the OX40 agonist ivuxolimab. The receptors were sampled from an adult with an advanced solid tumor such as melanoma, head and neck, liver or kidney cancer. Both conserved end residues are part of each CDR3. Fields, in order: V gene, J gene, clone size, D gene, CDR3 protein, CDR3 DNA. The D gene is left open where the match is weak. Clone size is given for some rows only: seen once, a few or many times, or a class if the clone is expanded.

TRBV28	TRBJ1-5	-	-	CASSTWGQGSDQPQHF	TGTGCCAGCTCAACCTGGGGGCAGGGTTCCGATCAGCCCCAGCATTTT
TRBV7-9	TRBJ2-1	-	TRBD2	CASSLAYLAGGKNEQFF	TGTGCCAGCAGCTTAGCTTACTTAGCGGGGGGCAAGAATGAGCAGTTCTTC
TRBV23-1	TRBJ2-1	-	TRBD2	CASSQPSLLAGPHVNNEQFF	TGCGCCAGCAGTCAACCGTCTTTACTAGCGGGGCCACACGTTAACAATGAGCAGTTCTTC
TRBV7-8	TRBJ2-1	-	-	CASSLRGHEQFF	TGTGCCAGCAGCTTGCGGGGTCATGAGCAGTTCTTC
TRBV11-2	TRBJ1-5	few	-	CASSPRGYSNQPQHF	TGTGCCAGCAGCCCTCGGGGTTATAGCAATCAGCCCCAGCATTTT
TRBV29-1	TRBJ1-2	once	-	CSVPGGSNYGYTF	TGCAGCGTTCCTGGGGGTTCTAACTATGGCTACACCTTC
TRBV5-4	TRBJ2-2	-	-	CASSLEGLGGELFF	TGTGCCAGCAGCTTGGAAGGGTTGGGCGGGGAGCTGTTTTTT
TRBV10-3	TRBJ2-7	-	TRBD1	CATRTGDTYEQYF	TGTGCCACCCGGACAGGGGATACCTACGAGCAGTACTTC
TRBV21-1	TRBJ1-2	-	-	CASSQKPPDFNYGYTF	TGTGCCAGCAGCCAAAAACCTCCAGATTTTAACTATGGCTACACCTTC
TRBV16	TRBJ2-7	few	-	CASNRGNLYEQYF	TGTGCCAGCAACCGAGGTAATCTCTACGAGCAGTACTTC
TRBV5-1	TRBJ1-1	-	-	CASSLSDSVNTEAFF	TGCGCCAGCAGCCTCTCAGACTCCGTGAACACTGAAGCTTTCTTT